This paragraph covers one TCR beta chain sequence. Its antigen is currently unknown. Genes and germline come from the mouse. The entry originates in a study of tissue T cells after allogeneic stem cell transplantation. As to time point: mouse harvest day 7 after allogeneic transplant. Each mouse received 10^7 T-cell-depleted marrow cells plus 10^6 splenic CD5+ T cells by tail vein. Mice had MHC-mismatched B6 into BALB/c GVHD, sampled day 7 or 14. Whole-study results and caveats: Only a limited share of tissue TCRs appeared in blood or spleen. TCR repertoires tracked anatomic similarity, regardless of disease or transplant status. Which tissue TCRs were alloreactive or antigen-specific was not determined. Some clones might be persisting host cells.

TCRdb's copy holds only in-frame clones and misses some; the assay was immunoSEQ multiplex PCR. The table includes 7,000 to 7,500 clones, around half detected once. The receptor's source is a female BALB/c mouse given C57BL/6 T cells with graft-versus-host disease after an allogeneic hematopoietic cell transplant. Sequencing was performed on gut tissue.

CDR3 DNA, as far as it was read: TGTGCCAGCAGTCTGTCGGGCAGGGGAGACACAGAAGTCTTC. This encodes CASSLSGRGDTEVF. The whole CDR3 sequence is CASSLSGRGDTEVFF. The chain links TRBV26 to TRBJ1-1; D perhaps matches TRBD1 (6 bases). The CDR3 end lies 1 residue beyond the end of the read and is filled in from the germline J gene. The CDR3 extends over 15 amino acids. Germline CDR1 reads KGHPV; CDR2 reads FQNQEV (reference sequence). V lost 0 bases and J 3 bases, leaving 11 bases between the germline ends.